A selection of T cell receptor beta chains follows, all from one sample in a study of shared clonotypes between healthy human individuals. Measured with immunoSEQ multiplex PCR; TCRdb has only the in-frame clones, and not every one. The data contain under 600,000 clones, roughly 98% of them singletons. Sequenced: naive CD8+ T cells sorted from blood. Receptors originate from a man aged 25-45 years in good health. CDR3s include the opening cysteine and the closing phenylalanine or tryptophan. D genes are given only for firm matches. Size is omitted from some rows. Given values are once, few, many or a class for expanded clones.

j_call: TRBJ2-7; clone_size: .; v_call: TRBV2; d_call: TRBD1; cdr3_nt: TGTGCCAGCAGTGAAACAGGGGCCTACGAGCAGTACTTC; cdr3_aa: CASSETGAYEQYF
j_call: TRBJ2-5; clone_size: .; v_call: TRBV7-9; d_call: .; cdr3_nt: TGTGCCAGCAGCTCCGTAGCGGACCAAGAGACCCAGTACTTC; cdr3_aa: CASSSVADQETQYF
j_call: TRBJ2-7; clone_size: .; v_call: TRBV29-1; d_call: .; cdr3_nt: TGCAGCGTTGAAAGGGGGGACGGCTCCTACGAGCAGTACTTC; cdr3_aa: CSVERGDGSYEQYF
j_call: TRBJ2-7; clone_size: once; v_call: TRBV5-6; d_call: TRBD2; cdr3_nt: TGTGCCAGCAGCTTACTAGCGGAGACCTACGAGCAGTACTTC; cdr3_aa: CASSLLAETYEQYF
j_call: TRBJ1-2; clone_size: .; v_call: TRBV27; d_call: TRBD1; cdr3_nt: TGTGCCAGCAAAACAGGGGGCTTTGGCTACACCTTC; cdr3_aa: CASKTGGFGYTF
j_call: TRBJ2-3; clone_size: .; v_call: TRBV4-3; d_call: .; cdr3_nt: TGCGCCAGCAGCCAAGATAGGGCGGGATGGACAGATACGCAGTATTTT; cdr3_aa: CASSQDRAGWTDTQYF
j_call: TRBJ2-7; clone_size: .; v_call: TRBV7-6; d_call: .; cdr3_nt: TGTGCCAGCAGCTTAGCGCTGGGGCGCTCCTACGAGCAGTACTTC; cdr3_aa: CASSLALGRSYEQYF
j_call: TRBJ1-1; clone_size: .; v_call: TRBV7-7; d_call: .; cdr3_nt: TGTGCCAGCAGCCCCCGGGACCCGCTAATCACTGAAGCTTTCTTT; cdr3_aa: CASSPRDPLITEAFF
j_call: TRBJ2-1; clone_size: .; v_call: TRBV5-8; d_call: TRBD2; cdr3_nt: TGTGCCAGCAGCTTTTTCCTAGCGGGAGACAATGAGCAGTTCTTC; cdr3_aa: CASSFFLAGDNEQFF
j_call: TRBJ2-5; clone_size: .; v_call: TRBV14; d_call: TRBD2; cdr3_nt: TGTGCCAGCAGCCAAGCCCGGACTAGCAGCCACCAAGAGACCCAGTACTTC; cdr3_aa: CASSQARTSSHQETQYF
j_call: TRBJ2-5; clone_size: .; v_call: TRBV29-1; d_call: .; cdr3_nt: TGCAGCGTTAATCGTTTGACGGACCAAGAGACCCAGTACTTC; cdr3_aa: CSVNRLTDQETQYF
j_call: TRBJ2-7; clone_size: .; v_call: TRBV18; d_call: .; cdr3_nt: TGTGCCAGCTCACCACCTCAACGGGATCTCCTCACGATTTCCGAGCAGTACTTC; cdr3_aa: CASSPPQRDLLTISEQYF
j_call: TRBJ2-2; clone_size: .; v_call: TRBV29-1; d_call: TRBD2; cdr3_nt: TGCAGCGCCCGACTAGCGGGAGGGCCCACCGGGGAGCTGTTTTTT; cdr3_aa: CSARLAGGPTGELFF
j_call: TRBJ2-1; clone_size: .; v_call: TRBV11-2; d_call: TRBD2; cdr3_nt: TGTGCCAGCAGCCCCGCGACTAGCGGGAGCGGGAGCGGGGAGCAGTTCTTC; cdr3_aa: CASSPATSGSGSGEQFF
j_call: TRBJ2-7; clone_size: .; v_call: TRBV28; d_call: .; cdr3_nt: TGTGCCAGCAGCAGTACTAGTTACGAGCAGTACTTC; cdr3_aa: CASSSTSYEQYF
j_call: TRBJ2-5; clone_size: .; v_call: TRBV13; d_call: TRBD2; cdr3_nt: TGTGCCAGCAGCTCCCGGACTAGAAATTATGAGACCCAGTACTTC; cdr3_aa: CASSSRTRNYETQYF
j_call: TRBJ2-3; clone_size: .; v_call: TRBV11-3; d_call: TRBD1; cdr3_nt: TGTGCCAGCAGCGCAGGATATGGACAGGGACAAGACACAGATACGCAGTATTTT; cdr3_aa: CASSAGYGQGQDTDTQYF
j_call: TRBJ1-2; clone_size: .; v_call: TRBV28; d_call: .; cdr3_nt: TGTGCCAGCGGATGGACCGGGGGCAAGTTGGGCTACACCTTC; cdr3_aa: CASGWTGGKLGYTF
j_call: TRBJ1-5; clone_size: .; v_call: TRBV15; d_call: .; cdr3_nt: TGTGCCACCAGCAGAGATGGGGATCAGCCCCAGCATTTT; cdr3_aa: CATSRDGDQPQHF
j_call: TRBJ2-7; clone_size: .; v_call: TRBV27; d_call: .; cdr3_nt: TGTGCCAGCAGTTACAGAAGCTCCTACGAGCAGTACTTC; cdr3_aa: CASSYRSSYEQYF
j_call: TRBJ1-5; clone_size: .; v_call: TRBV5-5; d_call: .; cdr3_nt: TGTGCCAGCAGCTTTGATTTTCGCACCAGGGTCCGTAGCAATCAGCCCCAGCATTTT; cdr3_aa: CASSFDFRTRVRSNQPQHF
j_call: TRBJ2-1; clone_size: once; v_call: TRBV7-9; d_call: TRBD2; cdr3_nt: TGTGCCAGCAGCCCACCGCGGCGGGAGTCTTACAATGAGCAGTTCTTC; cdr3_aa: CASSPPRRESYNEQFF
j_call: TRBJ1-5; clone_size: .; v_call: TRBV7-9; d_call: .; cdr3_nt: TGTGCCGTTGGGACCGACCGACAGCCCCAGCATTTT; cdr3_aa: CAVGTDRQPQHF
j_call: TRBJ2-2; clone_size: .; v_call: TRBV27; d_call: .; cdr3_nt: TGTGCCAGCAGTTTAGGGCAGAACACCGGGGAGCTGTTTTTT; cdr3_aa: CASSLGQNTGELFF
j_call: TRBJ2-2; clone_size: .; v_call: TRBV4-1; d_call: .; cdr3_nt: TGCGCCAGCAGCCAAGTGACAGTGAACACCGGGGAGCTGTTTTTT; cdr3_aa: CASSQVTVNTGELFF
j_call: TRBJ1-1; clone_size: .; v_call: TRBV7-7; d_call: .; cdr3_nt: TGTGCCAGCAGCTTAGGGGGAGGGTGGACAACTGAAGCTTTCTTT; cdr3_aa: CASSLGGGWTTEAFF
j_call: TRBJ2-3; clone_size: .; v_call: TRBV7-3; d_call: TRBD2; cdr3_nt: TGTGCCAGCAGCCTTGGACTAGATGGTGGCACAGATACGCAGTATTTT; cdr3_aa: CASSLGLDGGTDTQYF
j_call: TRBJ1-5; clone_size: once; v_call: TRBV27; d_call: .; cdr3_nt: TGTGCCAGCAGTAAACCAGGTCACAATCAGCCCCAGCATTTT; cdr3_aa: CASSKPGHNQPQHF
j_call: TRBJ2-7; clone_size: .; v_call: TRBV6-5; d_call: TRBD1; cdr3_nt: TGTGCCAGCAGTTACGGCCCGGACAGGGACTACGAGCAGTACTTC; cdr3_aa: CASSYGPDRDYEQYF
j_call: TRBJ2-3; clone_size: .; v_call: TRBV6-5; d_call: TRBD2; cdr3_nt: TGTGCCAGCAGTCCTGTAGCGGGAGCACCAGATACGCAGTATTTT; cdr3_aa: CASSPVAGAPDTQYF
j_call: TRBJ2-7; clone_size: .; v_call: TRBV4-3; d_call: TRBD2; cdr3_nt: TGCGCCAGCAGCCAGAATGGACTAGCCCTCTACGAGCAGTACTTC; cdr3_aa: CASSQNGLALYEQYF
j_call: TRBJ2-7; clone_size: once; v_call: TRBV25-1; d_call: TRBD1; cdr3_nt: TGTGCCAGCAGTGGACAGGGTTCCGAGCAGTACTTC; cdr3_aa: CASSGQGSEQYF
j_call: TRBJ2-2; clone_size: .; v_call: TRBV23-1; d_call: .; cdr3_nt: TGCGCCAGCAGTCAGACCTTAGGACCGAGTGGCAGTTCCCCCGGGGAGCTGTTTTTT; cdr3_aa: CASSQTLGPSGSSPGELFF
j_call: TRBJ1-3; clone_size: .; v_call: TRBV29-1; d_call: .; cdr3_nt: TGCAGCGCCACTGGGGCAGGGTGGGACTCTGGAAACACCATATATTTT; cdr3_aa: CSATGAGWDSGNTIYF
j_call: TRBJ2-7; clone_size: .; v_call: TRBV27; d_call: .; cdr3_nt: TGTGCCAGCAGTTCTTTAAGCGGGACAACCTACGAGCAGTACTTC; cdr3_aa: CASSSLSGTTYEQYF
j_call: TRBJ2-7; clone_size: .; v_call: TRBV11-2; d_call: TRBD1; cdr3_nt: TGTGCCAGCAGCTTTACAGGGGCTGGGTACGAGCAGTACTTC; cdr3_aa: CASSFTGAGYEQYF
j_call: TRBJ2-3; clone_size: .; v_call: TRBV6-5; d_call: .; cdr3_nt: TGTGCCAGCAGTTATTATCCAGCAAGCACAGATACGCAGTATTTT; cdr3_aa: CASSYYPASTDTQYF
j_call: TRBJ1-5; clone_size: .; v_call: TRBV5-1; d_call: TRBD1; cdr3_nt: TGCGCCAGCAGCTTGGGGGGACAGCCGAATCAGCCCCAGCATTTT; cdr3_aa: CASSLGGQPNQPQHF
j_call: TRBJ1-5; clone_size: .; v_call: TRBV5-5; d_call: .; cdr3_nt: TGTGCCAGCAGCTTGTTGGCAGGGGCCCAGCCCCAGCATTTT; cdr3_aa: CASSLLAGAQPQHF
j_call: TRBJ2-7; clone_size: .; v_call: TRBV19; d_call: TRBD2; cdr3_nt: TGTGCCAGTAGTATTACTAGCGGGAGTCGCGAGCAGTACTTC; cdr3_aa: CASSITSGSREQYF
j_call: TRBJ2-1; clone_size: .; v_call: TRBV7-9; d_call: .; cdr3_nt: TGTGCCAGCAGCTTAGAAGGGACGGTCAGGGAGCAGTTCTTC; cdr3_aa: CASSLEGTVREQFF
j_call: TRBJ1-4; clone_size: .; v_call: TRBV5-1; d_call: TRBD1; cdr3_nt: TGCGCCAGCAGCCCTGGTCCCGGGACAGGGGCTTCAACTAATGAAAAACTGTTTTTT; cdr3_aa: CASSPGPGTGASTNEKLFF
j_call: TRBJ1-5; clone_size: .; v_call: TRBV30; d_call: .; cdr3_nt: TGTGCCTGGAGTGTAACAGCAAATCAGCCCCAGCATTTT; cdr3_aa: CAWSVTANQPQHF
j_call: TRBJ2-7; clone_size: .; v_call: TRBV30; d_call: .; cdr3_nt: TGTGCCTGGAAGATCGCGCCGGGGGCTTACGAGCAGTACTTC; cdr3_aa: CAWKIAPGAYEQYF
j_call: TRBJ1-5; clone_size: once; v_call: TRBV29-1; d_call: .; cdr3_nt: TGCAGCGTTGTTGAACAGGGAATCAATCAGCCCCAGCATTTT; cdr3_aa: CSVVEQGINQPQHF
j_call: TRBJ2-3; clone_size: .; v_call: TRBV28; d_call: TRBD2; cdr3_nt: TGTGCCAGCAGTTGGGGGCTAGCGGGAGCTGGTACAGATACGCAGTATTTT; cdr3_aa: CASSWGLAGAGTDTQYF
j_call: TRBJ2-3; clone_size: .; v_call: TRBV11-2; d_call: TRBD2; cdr3_nt: TGTGCCAGCAGCTGGACTAGCGGGAGGGCAGATACGCAGTATTTT; cdr3_aa: CASSWTSGRADTQYF
j_call: TRBJ2-1; clone_size: .; v_call: TRBV12-5; d_call: .; cdr3_nt: TGTGCTAGTGGCGACAGCGGAGTTTCCTACAATGAGCAGTTCTTC; cdr3_aa: CASGDSGVSYNEQFF
j_call: TRBJ2-1; clone_size: .; v_call: TRBV5-4; d_call: TRBD2; cdr3_nt: TGTGCCAGCAGCCCTGACCCACTAGCGGGAGAATCTGTGTATGAGCAGTTCTTC; cdr3_aa: CASSPDPLAGESVYEQFF
j_call: TRBJ2-1; clone_size: .; v_call: TRBV28; d_call: .; cdr3_nt: TGTGCCAGCAGTTTTTTGGGTTTAAATGAGCAGTTCTTC; cdr3_aa: CASSFLGLNEQFF
j_call: TRBJ2-7; clone_size: .; v_call: TRBV27; d_call: .; cdr3_nt: TGTGCCAGCAGTTTCCAACCTTTGGAAGAGGGCTCCTACGAGCAGTACTTC; cdr3_aa: CASSFQPLEEGSYEQYF
j_call: TRBJ1-1; clone_size: .; v_call: TRBV7-9; d_call: .; cdr3_nt: TGTGCCAGCAGCTATTCCAACACTGAAGCTTTCTTT; cdr3_aa: CASSYSNTEAFF
j_call: TRBJ2-5; clone_size: .; v_call: TRBV10-3; d_call: TRBD2; cdr3_nt: TGTGCCATCAGGGGACTAGCGGAGGGGACCCAGTACTTC; cdr3_aa: CAIRGLAEGTQYF
j_call: TRBJ1-5; clone_size: .; v_call: TRBV27; d_call: .; cdr3_nt: TGTGCCAGCAGGGACAGTGGGTCCCACCACAATCAGCCCCAGCATTTT; cdr3_aa: CASRDSGSHHNQPQHF